The rows below give T cell receptor beta chains drawn from one sample of a study of lymphopenia after photon versus proton radiotherapy. Measured with immunoSEQ multiplex PCR; TCRdb has only the in-frame clones, and not every one. The data contain 45,000 to 65,000 clones, over 70% of them singletons. This specimen consisted of peripheral blood, obtained from a patient treated with photon-based radiotherapy. The receptor set was obtained from a man aged 50 to 60 with gastric cancer. The CDR3 runs from the conserved cysteine through the conserved F or W. D genes are given only for firm matches. Clone size, where shown, is once, few, many, or a class for clones that have expanded.

D gene,CDR3 length,clone size,V gene,J gene,CDR3 DNA,CDR3 protein
TRBD2,17,few,TRBV7-8,TRBJ2-1,TGTGCCAGCAGTCAAATCGGGCGCGGGAGTTTCAACAATGAGCAGTTCTTC,CASSQIGRGSFNNEQFF
NA,15,NA,TRBV6-5,TRBJ1-3,TGTGCCAGCAGCATTGGGACAATCTCTGGAAACACCATATATTTT,CASSIGTISGNTIYF
TRBD1,14,NA,TRBV28,TRBJ1-5,TGTGCCAGCAGTACCCAGGGGGCGAAGCAGCCCCAGCATTTT,CASSTQGAKQPQHF
NA,15,NA,TRBV7-9,TRBJ2-7,TGTGCCAGCAGCTTAGCGCTATCAGAGACCTACGAGCAGTACTTC,CASSLALSETYEQYF
NA,14,NA,TRBV9,TRBJ2-3,TGTGCCAGCAGCCTCGACGCACCGCCAGATACGCAGTATTTT,CASSLDAPPDTQYF
NA,13,NA,TRBV11-1,TRBJ2-2,TGTGCCAGCAGCCCAGAGCGGACCGGGGAGCTGTTTTTT,CASSPERTGELFF
NA,15,NA,TRBV5-6,TRBJ1-5,TGTGCCAGCAGCGCGTGGGCATGGCGCAATCAGCCCCAGCATTTT,CASSAWAWRNQPQHF
NA,15,NA,TRBV2,TRBJ1-4,TGTGCCAGCAGTGTAGACAGTTACTTTAATGAAAAACTGTTTTTT,CASSVDSYFNEKLFF
NA,13,NA,TRBV9,TRBJ1-2,TGTGCCAGCAGCGCTGGACGGACCTATGGCTACACCTTC,CASSAGRTYGYTF
TRBD2,18,NA,TRBV19,TRBJ2-3,TGTGCCAGTAGTATAAGTACTAGCGGATGGGCAAGCACAGATACGCAGTATTTT,CASSISTSGWASTDTQYF
TRBD2,15,NA,TRBV13,TRBJ2-1,TGTGCCAGCAGGTACCCTAGCGGGGGTATTAATGAGCAGTTCTTC,CASRYPSGGINEQFF